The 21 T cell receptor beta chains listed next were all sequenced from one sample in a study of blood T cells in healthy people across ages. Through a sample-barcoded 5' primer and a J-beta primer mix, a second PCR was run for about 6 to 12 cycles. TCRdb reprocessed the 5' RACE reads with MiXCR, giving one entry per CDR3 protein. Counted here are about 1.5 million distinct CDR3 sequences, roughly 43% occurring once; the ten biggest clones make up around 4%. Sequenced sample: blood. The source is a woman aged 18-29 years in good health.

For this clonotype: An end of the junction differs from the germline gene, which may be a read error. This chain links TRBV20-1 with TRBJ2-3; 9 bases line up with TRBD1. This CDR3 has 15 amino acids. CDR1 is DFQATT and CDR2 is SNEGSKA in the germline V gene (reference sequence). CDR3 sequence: CSTRPRDRGTDTQYF. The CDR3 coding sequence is TGCAGTACTAGACCCCGGGACAGGGGCACAGATACGCAGTATTTT.

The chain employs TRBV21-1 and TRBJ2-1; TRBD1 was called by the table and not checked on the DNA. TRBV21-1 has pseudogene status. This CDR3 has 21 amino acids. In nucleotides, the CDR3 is TGTGCCAGCAGCAAAAAATCCCCGTGGGGGGGACCCGCGAGCTCCTACAATGAGCAGTTCTTC. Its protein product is CASSKKSPWGGPASSYNEQFF.

The CDR3 coding sequence is TGTGCCAGCAGTTTACTGGGGACTTTTAGCTCCTACGAGCAGTACTTC. As protein: CASSLLGTFSSYEQYF. The chain is built from TRBV28 and TRBJ2-7, with TRBD2 as a possible D gene (6 bases). The V end lost 2 bases, the J end lost 0 bases, and 14 bases lay between the germline ends. The CDR3 consists of 16 residues. Germline CDR1 is MDHEN and CDR2 is SYDVKM.

The CDR3 DNA reads as TGCAGTGCTCTTAGCGGGAGGGTATCGTATGAGCAGTTCTTC. This codes for CSALSGRVSYEQFF. The chain combines TRBV20-1 with TRBJ2-1; 11 bases are a match to TRBD2. CDR3 length equals 14 residues. The trim removed 5 bases at V and 8 bases at J, leaving 8 bases unmatched. Germline CDR1 is DFQATT and CDR2 is SNEGSKA (reference sequence).

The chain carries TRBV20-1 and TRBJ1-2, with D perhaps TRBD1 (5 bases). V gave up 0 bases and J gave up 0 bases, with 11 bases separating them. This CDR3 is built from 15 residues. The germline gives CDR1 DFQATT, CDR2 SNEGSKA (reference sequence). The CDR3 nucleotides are TGCAGTGCTAGAGATACACCGGGGGCTAACTATGGCTACACCTTC. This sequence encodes CSARDTPGANYGYTF.

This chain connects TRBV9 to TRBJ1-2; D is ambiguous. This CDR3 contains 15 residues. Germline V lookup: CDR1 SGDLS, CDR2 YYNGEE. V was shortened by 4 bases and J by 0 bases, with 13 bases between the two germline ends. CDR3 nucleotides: TGTGCCAGCAGCCCATCGACGGTAGCTAACTATGGCTACACCTTC. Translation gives CASSPSTVANYGYTF.

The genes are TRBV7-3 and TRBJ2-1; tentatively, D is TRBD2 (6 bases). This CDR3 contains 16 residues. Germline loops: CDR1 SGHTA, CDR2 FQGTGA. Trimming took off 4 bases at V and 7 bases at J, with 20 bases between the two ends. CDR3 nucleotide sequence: TGTGCCAGCAGCTCCCGCCCTACGGGAGCAATGAATGAGCAGTTCTTC. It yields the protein CASSSRPTGAMNEQFF.

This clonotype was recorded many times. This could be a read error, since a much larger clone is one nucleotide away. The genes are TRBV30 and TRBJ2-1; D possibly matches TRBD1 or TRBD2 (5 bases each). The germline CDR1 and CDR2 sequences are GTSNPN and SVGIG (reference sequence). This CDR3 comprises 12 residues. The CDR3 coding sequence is TGTGCCGGGAGTGTCTGGGGGAATGAGCAGTTCTTC. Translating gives CAGSVWGNEQFF.

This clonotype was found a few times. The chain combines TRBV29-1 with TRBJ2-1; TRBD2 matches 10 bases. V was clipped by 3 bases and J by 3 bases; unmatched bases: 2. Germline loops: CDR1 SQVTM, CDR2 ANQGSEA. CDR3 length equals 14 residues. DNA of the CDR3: TGCAGCGTTGACGGACTAGCGGTCTACAATGAGCAGTTCTTC. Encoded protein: CSVDGLAVYNEQFF.

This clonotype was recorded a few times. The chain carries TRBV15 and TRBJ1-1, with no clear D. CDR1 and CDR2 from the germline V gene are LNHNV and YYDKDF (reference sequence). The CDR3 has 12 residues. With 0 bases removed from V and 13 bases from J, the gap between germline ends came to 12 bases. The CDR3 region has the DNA TGTGCCACCAGCAGAGATCGGCGTGTGGTTTTCTTT. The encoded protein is CATSRDRRVVFF.

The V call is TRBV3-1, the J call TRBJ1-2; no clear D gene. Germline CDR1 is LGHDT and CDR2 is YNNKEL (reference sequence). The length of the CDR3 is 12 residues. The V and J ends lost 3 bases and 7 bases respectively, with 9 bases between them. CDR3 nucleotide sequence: TGTGCCAGCAGCCATCGGACGGTTGGCTACACCTTC. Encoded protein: CASSHRTVGYTF.

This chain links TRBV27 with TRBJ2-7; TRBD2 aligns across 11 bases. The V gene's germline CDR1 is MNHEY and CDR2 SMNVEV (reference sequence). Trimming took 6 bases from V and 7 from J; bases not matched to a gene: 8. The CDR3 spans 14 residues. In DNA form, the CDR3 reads TGTGCCAGCAGATTAGCGGGGGGGGGCAATGAGCAGTACTTC. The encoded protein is CASRLAGGGNEQYF.

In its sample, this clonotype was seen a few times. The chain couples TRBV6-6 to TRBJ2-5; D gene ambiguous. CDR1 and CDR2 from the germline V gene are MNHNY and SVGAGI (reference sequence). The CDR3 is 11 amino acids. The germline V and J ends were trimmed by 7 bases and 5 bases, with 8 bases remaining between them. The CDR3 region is CASIAKETQYF. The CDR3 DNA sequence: TGTGCCAGCATCGCAAAGGAGACCCAGTACTTC.

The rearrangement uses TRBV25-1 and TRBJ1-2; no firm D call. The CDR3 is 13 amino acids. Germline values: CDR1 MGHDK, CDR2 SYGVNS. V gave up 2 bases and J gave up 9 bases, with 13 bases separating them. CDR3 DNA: TGTGCCAGCAGTGAACCCGGCAGCTTTCGCTACACCTTC. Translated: CASSEPGSFRYTF.

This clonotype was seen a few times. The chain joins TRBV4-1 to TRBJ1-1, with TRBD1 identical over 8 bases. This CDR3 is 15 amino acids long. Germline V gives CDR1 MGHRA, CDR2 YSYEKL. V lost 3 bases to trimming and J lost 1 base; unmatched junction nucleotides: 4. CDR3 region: CASSHTGTGNTEAFF. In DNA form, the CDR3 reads TGCGCCAGCAGCCACACCGGGACAGGGAACACTGAAGCTTTCTTT.

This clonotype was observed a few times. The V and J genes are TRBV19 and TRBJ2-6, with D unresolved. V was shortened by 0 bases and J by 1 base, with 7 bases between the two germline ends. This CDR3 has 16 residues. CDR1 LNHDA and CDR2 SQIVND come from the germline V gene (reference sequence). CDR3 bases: TGTGCCAGTAGTATAGAGGGGTTGTCTGGGGCCAACGTCCTGACTTTC. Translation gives CASSIEGLSGANVLTF.

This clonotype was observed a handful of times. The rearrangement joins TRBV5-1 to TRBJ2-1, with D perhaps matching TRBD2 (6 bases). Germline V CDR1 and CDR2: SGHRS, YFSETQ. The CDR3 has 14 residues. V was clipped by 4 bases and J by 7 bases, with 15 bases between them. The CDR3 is CASSQPGDLNEQFF. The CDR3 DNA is TGCGCCAGCAGCCAGCCGGGAGATCTGAATGAGCAGTTCTTC.

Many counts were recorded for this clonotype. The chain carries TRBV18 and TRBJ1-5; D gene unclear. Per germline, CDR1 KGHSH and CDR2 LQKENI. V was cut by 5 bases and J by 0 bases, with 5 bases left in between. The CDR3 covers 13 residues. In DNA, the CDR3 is TGTGCCAGCTCAGAGTTTAGCAATCAGCCCCAGCATTTT. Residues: CASSEFSNQPQHF.

CDR3 protein: CAISESGAGRSRTYEQYF. CDR3 DNA: TGTGCCATCAGTGAGTCGGGGGCTGGAAGGAGCCGCACCTACGAGCAGTACTTC. The V and J genes are TRBV10-3 and TRBJ2-7; perhaps TRBD1 as D (6 bases). Trimming left V 0 bases short and J 2 bases short, with 20 bases between. The CDR3 loop spans 18 amino acids. The germline CDR1 and CDR2 sequences are ENHRY and SYGVKD.

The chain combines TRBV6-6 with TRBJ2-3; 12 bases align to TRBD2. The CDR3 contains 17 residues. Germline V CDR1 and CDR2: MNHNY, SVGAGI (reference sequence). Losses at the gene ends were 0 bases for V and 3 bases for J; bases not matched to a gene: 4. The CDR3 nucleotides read TGTGCCAGCAGTTACTCGGGACTAGCGGGTGGGACAGATACGCAGTATTTT. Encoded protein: CASSYSGLAGGTDTQYF.

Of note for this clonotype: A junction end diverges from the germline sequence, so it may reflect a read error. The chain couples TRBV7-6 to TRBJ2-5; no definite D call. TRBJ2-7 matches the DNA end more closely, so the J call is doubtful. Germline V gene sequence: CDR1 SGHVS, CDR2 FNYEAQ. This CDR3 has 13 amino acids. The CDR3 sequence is CVSSQEVQYEQYF. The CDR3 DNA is TGTGTCAGCAGCCAAGAGGTACAGTACGAGCAGTACTTC.